The clone carrying this TCR beta chain was found a few times. The antigen remains undetermined. The data originate from a study of cytomegalovirus exposure and HLA in healthy donors. Regarding the study as a whole: The study recorded over 150 TCR beta chains that were cytomegalovirus-associated. Analysis was performed later, and it showed HLA-associated TCR beta chains to be more clonally expanded than equally common others.

These donors counted as nominally healthy when sampled, but unrecorded immune exposures were likely. A multiplex PCR was run with 60 Vbeta primers and 13 Jbeta primers. TCRdb keeps only in-frame clones here, not all; method: immunoSEQ multiplex PCR. The sample has some 140,000 clones; roughly 9% are singletons. Germline V lookup: CDR1 SGDLS, CDR2 YYNGEE. Losses at the gene ends were 2 bases for V and 7 bases for J; bases not matched to a gene: 12. The CDR3 has 16 amino acids. Material: PBMCs. The sequence was obtained from a woman between 35 and 50 years old in good health and CMV-seropositive. The chain joins TRBV9 to TRBJ2-1, with 7 bases matching TRBD2. The CDR3 is CASSVLGQRGLNEQFF. For the CDR3, the DNA is TGTGCCAGCAGCGTTTTGGGCCAGCGGGGCCTAAATGAGCAGTTCTTC.